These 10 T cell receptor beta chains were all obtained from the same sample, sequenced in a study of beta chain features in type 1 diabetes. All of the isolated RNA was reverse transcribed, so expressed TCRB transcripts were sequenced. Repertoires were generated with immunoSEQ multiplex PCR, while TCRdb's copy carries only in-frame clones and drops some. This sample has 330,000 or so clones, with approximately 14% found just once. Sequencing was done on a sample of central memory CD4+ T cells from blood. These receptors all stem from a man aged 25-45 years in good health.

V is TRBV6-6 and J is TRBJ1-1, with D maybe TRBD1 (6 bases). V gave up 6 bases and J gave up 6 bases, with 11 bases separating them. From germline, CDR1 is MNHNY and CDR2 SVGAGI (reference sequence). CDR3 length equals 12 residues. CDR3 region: CASRGQFPEAFF. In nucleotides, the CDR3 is TGTGCCAGCAGGGGACAATTCCCTGAAGCTTTCTTT.

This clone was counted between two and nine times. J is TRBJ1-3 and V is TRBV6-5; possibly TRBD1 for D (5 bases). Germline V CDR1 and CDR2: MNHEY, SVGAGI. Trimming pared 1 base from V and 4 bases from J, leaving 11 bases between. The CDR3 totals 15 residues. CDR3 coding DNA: TGTGCCAGCAGTTACTATCGGGGCTTGGGAAACACCATATATTTT. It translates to CASSYYRGLGNTIYF.

The CDR3 is CSVVHRVPGEQFF. CDR3 DNA sequence: TGCAGCGTCGTGCATAGGGTCCCAGGTGAGCAGTTCTTC. The V and J genes are TRBV29-1 and TRBJ2-1; no reliable D call. This CDR3 is 13 amino acids long. In germline, CDR1 is SQVTM, CDR2 ANQGSEA. The V gene lost 6 bases and the J gene lost 9 bases, with 18 bases spanning the gap.

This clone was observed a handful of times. CDR3 loop: CASSLGTSGSERQYV. CDR3 DNA sequence: TGTGCCAGCAGCTTAGGAACTAGCGGGAGTGAGCGGCAGTACGTC. The chain links TRBV7-2 to TRBJ2-7; 11 positions agree with TRBD2. Germline lookup yields CDR1 SGHTA and CDR2 FQGNSA. J gave up 9 bases and V 1 base, and 8 bases lay outside the gene matches. This CDR3 has 15 amino acids.

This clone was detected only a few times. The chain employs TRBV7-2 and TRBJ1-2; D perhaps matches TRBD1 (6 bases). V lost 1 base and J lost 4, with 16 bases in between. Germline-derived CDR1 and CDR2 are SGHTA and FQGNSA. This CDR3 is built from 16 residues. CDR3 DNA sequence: TGTGCCAGCAGCTTAGGACAGGTTTCAGCCGGCTATGGCTACACCTTC. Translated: CASSLGQVSAGYGYTF.

CDR3 nucleotide sequence: TGTGCCAGCAGCTTGGTAACGGGAGTTCCCGGCGAGCAGTACGTC. Translation gives CASSLVTGVPGEQYV. The V and J genes are TRBV5-6 and TRBJ2-7, with D maybe TRBD2 (6 bases). V lost 0 bases and J lost 6, with 16 bases in between. Germline-derived CDR1 and CDR2 are SGHDT and YYEEEE. CDR3 size: 15 residues.

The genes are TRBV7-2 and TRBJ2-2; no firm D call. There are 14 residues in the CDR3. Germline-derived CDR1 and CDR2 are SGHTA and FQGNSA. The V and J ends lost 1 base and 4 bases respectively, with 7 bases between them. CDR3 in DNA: TGTGCCAGCAGCTTAGAGTCCCTCACCGGGGAGCTGTTTTTT. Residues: CASSLESLTGELFF.

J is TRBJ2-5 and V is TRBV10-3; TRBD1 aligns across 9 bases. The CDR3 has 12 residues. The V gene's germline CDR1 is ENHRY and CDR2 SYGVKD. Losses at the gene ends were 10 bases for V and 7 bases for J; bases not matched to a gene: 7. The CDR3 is CASSLDRGTQYF. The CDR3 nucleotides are TGTGCCAGCAGCCTGGACAGGGGGACCCAGTACTTC.

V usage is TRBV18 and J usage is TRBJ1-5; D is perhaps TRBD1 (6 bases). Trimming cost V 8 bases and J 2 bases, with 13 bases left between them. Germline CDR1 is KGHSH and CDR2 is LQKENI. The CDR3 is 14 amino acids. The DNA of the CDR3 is TGTGCCAGCACATCGGGGGGCGGCAATCAGCCCCAGCATTTT. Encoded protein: CASTSGGGNQPQHF.

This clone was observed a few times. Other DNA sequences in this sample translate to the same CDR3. This CDR3 is CASRTGSGNEQFF. CDR3 coding DNA: TGTGCCAGCAGGACAGGGTCGGGCAATGAGCAGTTCTTC. The gene calls are TRBV19 and TRBJ2-1, with 8 bases aligning to TRBD1. The CDR3 runs to 13 residues. From germline, CDR1 is LNHDA and CDR2 SQIVND (reference sequence). V lost 9 bases and J lost 6; bases outside the gene matches: 7.